The 14 T cell receptor beta chains presented below share a single source sample, sequenced in a study of T cell repertoires in cytomegalovirus infection. One entry per CDR3 protein, called by TCRdb with MiXCR from the reads. The top ten clones hold roughly 11% of a sample with roughly 150,000 distinct CDR3 sequences, roughly a quarter of them seen once. The sample comprised PBMCs. The receptors were sampled from a human donor in good health (CMV status not recorded). Some clones in this sample may be carry-over from other donors' samples.

The chain joins TRBV28 to TRBJ1-5; D is possibly TRBD1 (6 bases). Germline loops: CDR1 MDHEN, CDR2 SYDVKM. The V and J ends lost 1 base and 6 bases respectively, with 16 bases between them. CDR3 length equals 16 residues. The CDR3 is CASSLFTGTGAQPQHF. The CDR3 DNA sequence: TGTGCCAGCAGTTTATTCACCGGGACGGGGGCTCAGCCCCAGCATTTT.

This rearrangement joins TRBV11-2 to TRBJ1-4; D ambiguous. CDR1 is SGHAT, CDR2 FQNNGV, per germline. Trimming stripped 0 bases from V and 4 bases from J, with 3 bases between. The CDR3 sequence is 13 residues long. The CDR3 spells CASSLELNEKLFF. The CDR3 DNA reads TGTGCCAGCAGCTTAGAGCTTAATGAAAAACTGTTTTTT. The whole variable domain, filled in from reference TRBV11-2 and TRBJ1-4, reads EAGVAQSPRYKIIEKRQSVAFWCNPISGHATLYWYQQILGQGPKLLIQFQNNGVVDDSQLPKDRFSAERLKGVDSTLKIQPAKLEDSAVYLCASSLELNEKLFFGSGTQLSVL.

A few counts support this clonotype. The chain employs TRBV6-2 or TRBV6-3 and TRBJ2-7; 10 bases agree with TRBD1. The CDR3 consists of 17 residues. Trimming at V came to 2 bases and at J to 3 bases, leaving 10 bases not matched to a gene. In germline, CDR1 is MNHEY, CDR2 SVGEGT. The CDR3 DNA follows: TGTGCCAGCAGTTACCGGGGACAGGGGCTGAGGTTCTACGAGCAGTACTTC. This codes for CASSYRGQGLRFYEQYF.

The chain combines TRBV4-1 with TRBJ2-1; 8 bases agree with TRBD2. The germline V gene has CDR1 MGHRA and CDR2 YSYEKL. The trim removed 8 bases at V and 10 bases at J, leaving 16 bases unmatched. This CDR3 comprises 15 residues. CDR3 loop: CASRGWRGEFWEQFF. The CDR3 DNA follows: TGCGCCAGCCGCGGCTGGCGGGGGGAGTTTTGGGAGCAGTTCTTC.

The rearrangement uses TRBV19 and TRBJ2-1; either TRBD1 or TRBD2 may supply D (5 bases each). Germline loops: CDR1 LNHDA, CDR2 SQIVND (reference sequence). The CDR3 consists of 17 residues. V was pared by 5 bases and J by 6 bases, with 23 bases between. The CDR3: CASSLISGTRRGNEQFF. The DNA for the CDR3 is TGTGCCAGTAGTCTGATCTCCGGGACCCGAAGGGGCAATGAGCAGTTCTTC.

There are a few counts of this clonotype. The rearrangement uses TRBV7-6 and TRBJ2-1; 7 bases align to TRBD2. Germline loops: CDR1 SGHVS, CDR2 FNYEAQ. V shed 0 bases, J shed 9 bases, and the junction held 11 bases outside the gene matches. This CDR3 contains 16 residues. The CDR3 DNA follows: TGTGCCAGCAGCTTAGCAAAGGGAGGGGTCCTGAGTGAGCAGTTCTTC. It translates to CASSLAKGGVLSEQFF.

This clonotype was counted between two and nine times. The chain is built from TRBV6-5 and TRBJ1-3; D uncertain. V was shortened by 0 bases and J by 8 bases, with 11 bases between the two germline ends. CDR3 length: 14 amino acids. CDR1 and CDR2 (germline): MNHEY, SVGAGI. This CDR3 is CASSYSRSLDTIYF. In nucleotides, the CDR3 is TGTGCCAGCAGTTACTCAAGGTCGCTAGACACCATATATTTT.

The rearrangement uses TRBV12-3 or TRBV12-4 and TRBJ1-3; D unclear. Trimming shortened V by 2 bases and J by 4 bases, and 6 bases separated the two germline ends. CDR3 length: 13 residues. The CDR3 sequence is CASSLFSGNTIYF. Written as DNA, the CDR3 is TGTGCCAGCAGTTTATTTTCCGGAAACACCATATATTTT.

This clonotype has at least ten counts. The chain is built from TRBV7-2 and TRBJ2-7; 9 nucleotides align to TRBD1. This CDR3 is 14 amino acids long. Germline assignment: CDR1 SGHTA and CDR2 FQGNSA. V trimming: 6 bases; J trimming: 3 bases; junction bases outside the gene matches: 6. CDR3 nucleotide sequence: TGTGCCAGCAGTCCCGGGACAGGGCTCTACGAGCAGTACTTC. It specifies CASSPGTGLYEQYF.

This clonotype has more than one count but fewer than ten. V usage is TRBV7-2 and J usage is TRBJ2-4; D is unclear. The germline gives CDR1 SGHTA, CDR2 FQGNSA. CDR3 length equals 15 residues. V lost 2 bases to trimming and J lost 0 bases, with 8 bases between them. The CDR3 coding sequence is TGTGCCAGCAGCTTATTGAGTGTAGCCAAAAACATTCAGTACTTC. As protein: CASSLLSVAKNIQYF.

About this clonotype itself: This CDR3 fails to terminate in the conserved phenylalanine or tryptophan, so it likely reflects a read error. This rearrangement joins TRBV12-3 or TRBV12-4 to TRBJ1-3; the D is unclear. The CDR3 is made up of 13 amino acids. V was shortened by 2 bases and J by 4 bases, with 6 bases between the two germline ends. CDR3 in amino acids: CASSLFSGNTIYL. The DNA of the CDR3 is TGTGCCAGCAGTTTATTTTCCGGAAACACCATATATCTT.

With respect to this clonotype: One end of the junction fails to match germline, which may point to a read error. The gene calls are TRBV6-6 and TRBJ1-1, with TRBD1 matching 7 bases. The CDR3 is 16 amino acids. Germline CDR1 and CDR2: MNHNY and SVGAGI (reference sequence). DNA of the CDR3: TGTGCCAGCAGTTACCCCCCGACAGGGTTGAACACTGAGGCTTTCTTT. As protein: CASSYPPTGLNTEAFF.

The V call is TRBV20-1, the J call TRBJ2-7, with D perhaps given as TRBD1 or TRBD2 (6 bases each). This CDR3 is 13 amino acids long. The V end was cut by 0 bases, the J end by 3 bases, with 9 bases between. Germline CDR1 is DFQATT and CDR2 is SNEGSKA (reference sequence). Here the CDR3 DNA reads TGCAGTGCTAGAGAACAGGGACTCTACGAGCAGTACTTC. It encodes CSAREQGLYEQYF.

The chain joins TRBV20-1 to TRBJ2-7; 8 bases line up with TRBD2. The CDR3 runs to 11 residues. The V gene end was trimmed by 1 base and the J gene end by 7 bases; junction bases not matched to a gene: 0. Germline assignment: CDR1 DFQATT and CDR2 SNEGSKA (reference sequence). For the CDR3, the DNA is TGCAGTGCTAGAGGCGGGAGGGAGCAGTACTTC. It yields the protein CSARGGREQYF.